The present T cell receptor (beta chain) was sequenced within a study of beta chain features in type 1 diabetes. General observations from the study: TCRB CDR3s were moderately but significantly shorter in Type 1 diabetes patients in all four CD4+ subsets.

Notes on this clone: Its specificity is unknown.

The sequenced template was cDNA made from the entire isolated RNA. Sequencing used immunoSEQ multiplex PCR; TCRdb keeps in-frame clones, though not all of them. The sample contains 150,000 to 200,000 clones, around 63% of which appear only once. The V and J ends lost 3 bases and 6 bases, in that order; junction bases with no gene match: 4. CDR3 size: 15 residues. Germline lookup yields CDR1 SGDLS and CDR2 YYNGEE. This clonotype was obtained from a man between 25 and 39 years old with type 1 diabetes. The material sequenced was naive CD4+ T cells from blood. The rearrangement uses TRBV9 and TRBJ1-6; 9 nucleotides agree with TRBD1. CDR3 nucleotide sequence: TGTGCCAGCAGCGAACAGGGGGCTGTTAATTCACCCCTCCACTTT. Protein sequence: CASSEQGAVNSPLHF. Using reference TRBV9 and TRBJ1-6 for the parts outside the CDR3, the full variable domain is DSGVTQTPKHLITATGQRVTLRCSPRSGDLSVYWYQQSLDQGLQFLIQYYNGEERAKGNILERFSAQQFPDLHSELNLSSLELGDSALYFCASSEQGAVNSPLHFGNGTRLTVT.